The 11 T cell receptor beta chains below were found in one sample sequenced in a study of T cell responses to AZD1222 COVID-19 vaccine. Sequenced by immunoSEQ multiplex PCR; TCRdb stores in-frame clones only, minus some. The sample shows approximately 130,000 clones, about 93% of them seen only once. The sequencing used peripheral blood, collected on day 0 of AZD1222 vaccination. The receptors here all came from an adult in good health.

Turning to this clone: The sample contains more than one DNA sequence encoding this CDR3. CDR3 amino acids: CASSRDPNYGYTF. The CDR3 DNA reads TGTGCCAGCAGTCGGGACCCTAACTATGGCTACACCTTC. The chain has TRBV6-5 and TRBJ1-2, with D possibly being TRBD1 (5 bases). The germline V and J ends were trimmed by 5 bases and 0 bases, with 7 bases remaining between them. CDR1 and CDR2 (germline): MNHEY, SVGAGI. The CDR3 is 13 amino acids.

This clone appeared a single time. The chain combines TRBV27 with TRBJ1-1; 11 positions match TRBD1. After removal of 6 bases from V and 10 bases from J, the junction contained 7 bases not matched to a gene. This CDR3 region has 13 residues. In germline, CDR1 is MNHEY, CDR2 SMNVEV (reference sequence). CDR3 coding DNA: TGTGCCAGCAGCCGGGACAGGGGGATCACAGCTTTCTTT. It is translated as CASSRDRGITAFF.

CDR3 residues: CASSTTLNTEAFF. CDR3 nucleotides: TGTGCCAGTAGTACCACCTTGAACACTGAAGCTTTCTTT. The chain couples TRBV19 to TRBJ1-1; the D is unclear. This CDR3 contains 13 residues. Trimming shortened V by 4 bases and J by 0 bases, and 6 bases separated the two germline ends. Looked up from germline, CDR1 is LNHDA and CDR2 is SQIVND (reference sequence).

This clone was counted once. The chain uses TRBV5-1 and TRBJ2-4; TRBD2 matches at 11 bases. There are 16 residues in the CDR3. Germline trimming cut 4 bases from V and 4 bases from J; bases unmatched to any gene: 7. CDR1 is SGHRS and CDR2 is YFSETQ in the germline V gene. The CDR3 bases are TGCGCCAGCAGCCCCTTAGCGGGGGGGGCTAAAAACATTCAGTACTTC. Encoded protein: CASSPLAGGAKNIQYF.

The rearrangement links TRBV2 to TRBJ1-4; D is unresolved. Germline V CDR1 and CDR2: SNHLY, FYNNEI. The CDR3 runs to 14 residues. The V end was cut by 6 bases, the J end by 8 bases, with 16 bases between. CDR3 region: CASRDRATGEKLFF. The CDR3 bases are TGTGCCAGCAGAGACCGGGCCACGGGGGAAAAACTGTTTTTT.

CDR3 sequence reads: CASSFVGPSLQETQYF. The CDR3 coding sequence is TGTGCCAGCAGCTTCGTGGGTCCAAGCCTCCAAGAGACCCAGTACTTC. V and J are TRBV5-4 and TRBJ2-5, with unresolved D. V lost 2 bases to trimming and J lost 1 base, with 15 bases between them. The CDR3 runs 16 residues. CDR1 SGHNT and CDR2 YYREEE come from the germline V gene (reference sequence).

The CDR3 spells CASTYQGDTEAFF. The CDR3 nucleotides read TGTGCCAGCACATATCAGGGGGACACTGAAGCTTTCTTT. V is TRBV2 and J is TRBJ1-1; 7 positions agree with TRBD1. Germline assignment: CDR1 SNHLY and CDR2 FYNNEI. V lost 7 bases and J lost 3; bases outside the gene matches: 5. The CDR3 is 13 residues long.

V gene TRBV18 combines with J gene TRBJ1-4, with 8 bases matching TRBD1. The junction had 6 bases not matched to a gene; V was cut back by 4 bases and J by 8 bases. Germline lookup yields CDR1 KGHSH and CDR2 LQKENI. The CDR3 runs to 14 residues. For the CDR3, the DNA is TGTGCCAGCTCACTCGGACAGGGTAACGAAAAACTGTTTTTT. Protein: CASSLGQGNEKLFF.

The rearrangement joins TRBV4-1 to TRBJ2-5; tentatively, D is TRBD1 (5 bases). There are 15 residues in the CDR3. In germline, CDR1 is MGHRA, CDR2 YSYEKL. The V end lost 6 bases, the J end lost 5 bases, and 19 bases lay between the germline ends. Written as DNA, the CDR3 is TGCGCCAGCAGTCGCCATGGGCAGGGCATGGAGACCCAGTACTTC. Translation gives CASSRHGQGMETQYF.

In this sample, this clone turned up once. The chain couples TRBV6-5 to TRBJ2-7, with D tentatively TRBD1 or TRBD2 (5 bases each). V was pared by 5 bases and J by 7 bases, with 21 bases between. CDR3 length: 15 residues. The germline V gene encodes CDR1 MNHEY and CDR2 SVGAGI. Written as DNA, the CDR3 is TGTGCCAGCAGTCCCTCGGTGGGACCCCTTCGGGAGCAGTACTTC. This sequence encodes CASSPSVGPLREQYF.

The chain combines TRBV5-1 with TRBJ1-4, with D uncertain. This CDR3 comprises 15 residues. Trimming cost V 2 bases and J 7 bases, with 15 bases left between them. Germline V CDR1 and CDR2: SGHRS, YFSETQ. CDR3 loop: CASSFLGSEGEKLFF. CDR3 sequence (DNA): TGCGCCAGCAGCTTCCTAGGGTCAGAGGGTGAAAAACTGTTTTTT.